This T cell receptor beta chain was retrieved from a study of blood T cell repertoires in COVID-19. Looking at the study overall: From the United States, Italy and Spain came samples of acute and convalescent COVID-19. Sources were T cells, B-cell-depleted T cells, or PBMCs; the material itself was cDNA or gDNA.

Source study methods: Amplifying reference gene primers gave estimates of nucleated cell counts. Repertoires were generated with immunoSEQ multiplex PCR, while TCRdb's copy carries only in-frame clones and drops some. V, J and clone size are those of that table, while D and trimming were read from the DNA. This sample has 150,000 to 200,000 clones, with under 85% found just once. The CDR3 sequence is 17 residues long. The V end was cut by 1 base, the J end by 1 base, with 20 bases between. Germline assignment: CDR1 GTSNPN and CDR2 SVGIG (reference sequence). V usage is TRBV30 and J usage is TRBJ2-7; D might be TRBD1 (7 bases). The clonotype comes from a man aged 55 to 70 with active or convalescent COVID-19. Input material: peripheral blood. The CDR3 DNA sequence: TGTGCCTGGAGTGGCTACAACCCAGGGGGGCCTTCCTACGAGCAGTACTTC. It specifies CAWSGYNPGGPSYEQYF.